This is a list of T cell receptor beta chains from one sample in a study of Ad26.COV2.S vaccination and SARS-CoV-2 variants. The protocol was immunoSEQ multiplex PCR, while the TCRdb copy is restricted to in-frame clones and leaves out a portion. The sample has hundreds of thousands of clones, approximately 90% seen once. Sequencing used peripheral blood, obtained in a trial of Ad26.COV2.S vaccine versus placebo. The receptors were gathered from a person aged 18-65 years who received the Ad26.COV2.S COVID-19 vaccine or a placebo. Both conserved end residues are part of each CDR3. The order of the fields is J gene, V gene, clone size, D gene, CDR3 protein, CDR3 DNA. The D gene is left open where the match is weak. For some rows the clone size is stated as once, few or many, or as a class when expanded; others skip it.

J: TRBJ2-7; V: TRBV19; size: NA; D: NA; CDR3: CASSLQGRAYEQYF; DNA: TGTGCCAGTAGTTTACAGGGCAGGGCATACGAGCAGTACTTC
J: TRBJ2-3; V: TRBV30; size: NA; D: TRBD1; CDR3: CAWRGQGATDTQYF; DNA: TGTGCCTGGAGGGGACAGGGGGCCACAGATACGCAGTATTTT
J: TRBJ2-1; V: TRBV11-3; size: NA; D: NA; CDR3: CASSFRGPEGHEQFF; DNA: TGTGCCAGCAGCTTCCGGGGACCCGAAGGCCATGAGCAGTTCTTC
J: TRBJ1-4; V: TRBV11-2; size: once; D: NA; CDR3: CASSLDRGNKLFF; DNA: TGTGCCAGCAGCTTAGATCGTGGAAACAAACTGTTTTTT
J: TRBJ2-1; V: TRBV5-1; size: once; D: NA; CDR3: CATGREPRNEQFF; DNA: TGCGCCACCGGACGGGAACCGCGGAATGAGCAGTTCTTC
J: TRBJ1-2; V: TRBV19; size: NA; D: TRBD1; CDR3: CATNNIGQGANYGYTF; DNA: TGTGCCACCAACAACATTGGACAGGGGGCTAACTATGGCTACACCTTC
J: TRBJ1-3; V: TRBV27; size: NA; D: NA; CDR3: CASSLGGAYGNTIYF; DNA: TGTGCCAGCAGTCTCGGGGGCGCTTATGGAAACACCATATATTTT
J: TRBJ2-7; V: TRBV28; size: NA; D: NA; CDR3: CASSLGGLYEQYF; DNA: TGTGCCAGCAGTTTAGGGGGACTCTACGAGCAGTACTTC
J: TRBJ2-7; V: TRBV19; size: once; D: NA; CDR3: CASSIGLSNYEQYF; DNA: TGTGCCAGTAGTATCGGGTTATCCAATTACGAGCAGTACTTC
J: TRBJ1-4; V: TRBV30; size: NA; D: TRBD1; CDR3: CAWSVTGGKLFF; DNA: TGTGCCTGGAGTGTTACAGGGGGGAAACTGTTTTTT
J: TRBJ1-1; V: TRBV25-1; size: NA; D: NA; CDR3: CASSEQGRERAFF; DNA: TGTGCCAGCAGTGAACAGGGGAGGGAACGGGCTTTCTTT
J: TRBJ2-7; V: TRBV19; size: NA; D: NA; CDR3: CASSMAVRTEQYF; DNA: TGTGCCAGTAGTATGGCGGTAAGGACCGAGCAGTACTTC
J: TRBJ1-4; V: TRBV25-1; size: NA; D: NA; CDR3: CASSSLRDEKLFF; DNA: TGTGCCAGCAGTAGCCTGCGGGATGAAAAACTGTTTTTT
J: TRBJ2-6; V: TRBV6-5; size: NA; D: NA; CDR3: CATAYLQAGANVLTF; DNA: TGTGCCACCGCGTATTTACAGGCTGGGGCCAACGTCCTGACTTTC
J: TRBJ2-5; V: TRBV6-4; size: NA; D: TRBD1; CDR3: CASSDSPGTGQETQYF; DNA: TGTGCCAGCAGTGATTCGCCAGGGACAGGCCAAGAGACCCAGTACTTC
J: TRBJ2-3; V: TRBV9; size: NA; D: TRBD2; CDR3: CASSVLSASGGAPDTQYF; DNA: TGTGCCAGCAGCGTATTGTCGGCTAGCGGGGGGGCTCCAGATACGCAGTATTTT
J: TRBJ1-2; V: TRBV30; size: NA; D: NA; CDR3: CAWTRDGYGYTF; DNA: TGTGCCTGGACGAGGGATGGCTATGGCTACACCTTC
J: TRBJ1-4; V: TRBV6-5; size: NA; D: NA; CDR3: CASRAGGSSEKLFF; DNA: TGTGCCAGCAGGGCGGGGGGGAGTTCTGAAAAACTGTTTTTT
J: TRBJ2-2; V: TRBV3-1/TRBV3-2; size: NA; D: NA; CDR3: CASCVGLTDTGELFF; DNA: TGTGCCAGCTGCGTAGGTCTCACGGACACCGGGGAGCTGTTTTTT
J: TRBJ2-3; V: TRBV11-2; size: NA; D: NA; CDR3: CASSAGWNTDTQYF; DNA: TGTGCCAGCAGTGCGGGTTGGAACACAGATACGCAGTATTTT
J: TRBJ1-1; V: TRBV19; size: NA; D: NA; CDR3: CASSIVGRVDTEAFF; DNA: TGTGCCAGTAGTATAGTCGGCAGGGTGGACACTGAAGCTTTCTTT
J: TRBJ2-2; V: TRBV9; size: NA; D: TRBD2; CDR3: CASSAPYQGGTSGTGELFF; DNA: TGTGCCAGCAGCGCCCCCTATCAGGGAGGGACTAGCGGCACCGGGGAGCTGTTTTTT
J: TRBJ2-7; V: TRBV7-2; size: NA; D: NA; CDR3: CASSPDTNYEQYF; DNA: TGTGCCAGCAGCCCCGACACAAACTACGAGCAGTACTTC
J: TRBJ1-1; V: TRBV6-5; size: once; D: NA; CDR3: CASRLGGDTEAFF; DNA: TGTGCCAGCAGGCTTGGCGGGGACACTGAAGCTTTCTTT
J: TRBJ2-1; V: TRBV18; size: NA; D: NA; CDR3: CASSPPGLRGNEQFF; DNA: TGTGCCAGCTCACCACCGGGACTCCGGGGCAATGAGCAGTTCTTC
J: TRBJ2-5; V: TRBV9; size: NA; D: NA; CDR3: CASSSREGQLQETQYF; DNA: TGTGCCAGCAGTTCCCGCGAAGGACAGCTCCAAGAGACCCAGTACTTC
J: TRBJ1-5; V: TRBV19; size: NA; D: TRBD1; CDR3: CASRGGQGNNQPQHF; DNA: TGTGCCAGTAGGGGGGGACAGGGAAACAATCAGCCCCAGCATTTT
J: TRBJ2-5; V: TRBV29-1; size: NA; D: TRBD1; CDR3: CSVEDSGTGETQYF; DNA: TGCAGCGTTGAAGATTCCGGGACAGGAGAGACCCAGTACTTC
J: TRBJ1-1; V: TRBV6-5; size: NA; D: NA; CDR3: CASSQGEMNTEAFF; DNA: TGTGCCAGCAGCCAAGGAGAGATGAACACTGAAGCTTTCTTT
J: TRBJ2-7; V: TRBV5-6; size: NA; D: NA; CDR3: CASSLQRFPYEQYF; DNA: TGTGCCAGCAGCTTGCAGAGGTTCCCCTACGAGCAGTACTTC
J: TRBJ2-2; V: TRBV19; size: once; D: TRBD1; CDR3: CASSLRDRGTNTGELFF; DNA: TGTGCCAGTAGTCTCCGGGACAGGGGGACGAACACCGGGGAGCTGTTTTTT
J: TRBJ2-3; V: TRBV5-4; size: NA; D: TRBD2; CDR3: CASSEPSGGTDTQYF; DNA: TGTGCCAGCAGCGAGCCTAGCGGGGGCACAGATACGCAGTATTTT
J: TRBJ2-5; V: TRBV7-9; size: few; D: NA; CDR3: CASSLGNGARETQYF; DNA: TGTGCCAGCAGCTTAGGGAATGGGGCCCGAGAGACCCAGTACTTC
J: TRBJ1-1; V: TRBV19; size: NA; D: NA; CDR3: CASSIRIRRGLNTEAFF; DNA: TGTGCCAGTAGTATAAGAATTAGGAGGGGATTGAACACTGAAGCTTTCTTT
J: TRBJ2-3; V: TRBV6-2/TRBV6-3; size: NA; D: TRBD2; CDR3: CASSPGLAASTDTQYF; DNA: TGTGCCAGCAGCCCGGGACTAGCCGCTAGCACAGATACGCAGTATTTT
J: TRBJ2-3; V: TRBV15; size: NA; D: TRBD2; CDR3: CATSGAGGLRSTDTQYF; DNA: TGTGCCACCAGCGGAGCGGGGGGGCTCCGGAGCACAGATACGCAGTATTTT
J: TRBJ1-2; V: TRBV7-6; size: NA; D: NA; CDR3: CASSALGPPNYGYTF; DNA: TGTGCCAGCAGCGCCCTCGGGCCCCCTAACTATGGCTACACCTTC
J: TRBJ2-7; V: TRBV7-2; size: NA; D: NA; CDR3: CASSFMIPYEQYF; DNA: TGTGCCAGCAGCTTTATGATCCCCTACGAGCAGTACTTC
J: TRBJ1-2; V: TRBV19; size: few; D: NA; CDR3: CASRISGATYGYTF; DNA: TGTGCCAGTAGAATTTCGGGGGCGACCTATGGCTACACCTTC
J: TRBJ1-3; V: TRBV30; size: NA; D: NA; CDR3: CAWSGGSSGNTIYF; DNA: TGTGCCTGGAGTGGGGGATCGTCTGGAAACACCATATATTTT
J: TRBJ1-4; V: TRBV11-2; size: NA; D: TRBD1; CDR3: CASSMDRGPNEKLFF; DNA: TGTGCCAGCAGCATGGACAGGGGGCCTAATGAAAAACTGTTTTTT
J: TRBJ1-5; V: TRBV3-1/TRBV3-2; size: NA; D: TRBD1; CDR3: CASSQVDRDNQPQHF; DNA: TGTGCCAGCAGCCAAGTTGACAGGGATAATCAGCCCCAGCATTTT
J: TRBJ2-7; V: TRBV27; size: NA; D: TRBD2; CDR3: CASRLFTSGGTYEQYF; DNA: TGTGCCAGCAGACTTTTCACTAGCGGGGGAACCTACGAGCAGTACTTC
J: TRBJ2-1; V: TRBV19; size: NA; D: TRBD2; CDR3: CASIGLAGGRNEQFF; DNA: TGTGCCAGTATCGGGCTAGCGGGAGGGCGCAATGAGCAGTTCTTC
J: TRBJ1-4; V: TRBV28; size: NA; D: TRBD1; CDR3: CASSPIYAMGTGSEKLFF; DNA: TGTGCCAGCAGTCCGATATACGCCATGGGGACAGGGAGTGAAAAACTGTTTTTT
J: TRBJ2-7; V: TRBV4-2; size: NA; D: NA; CDR3: CASSQDLPYEQYF; DNA: TGTGCCAGCAGCCAAGATCTACCCTACGAGCAGTACTTC
J: TRBJ1-5; V: TRBV7-9; size: few; D: NA; CDR3: CASSLGGPQHF; DNA: TGTGCCAGCAGCTTAGGAGGACCCCAGCATTTT
J: TRBJ2-3; V: TRBV24-1; size: NA; D: TRBD2; CDR3: CATSDSRVGAGETQYF; DNA: TGTGCCACCAGTGACTCCCGGGTGGGAGCGGGAGAAACGCAGTATTTT
J: TRBJ1-1; V: TRBV5-4; size: NA; D: TRBD1; CDR3: CASRPGTGTNTEAFF; DNA: TGTGCCAGCAGACCCGGGACAGGGACGAACACTGAAGCTTTCTTT
J: TRBJ2-3; V: TRBV7-3; size: NA; D: TRBD2; CDR3: CASSLSSAGDIGTQYF; DNA: TGTGCCAGCAGCTTATCATCAGCGGGAGATATCGGTACGCAGTATTTT